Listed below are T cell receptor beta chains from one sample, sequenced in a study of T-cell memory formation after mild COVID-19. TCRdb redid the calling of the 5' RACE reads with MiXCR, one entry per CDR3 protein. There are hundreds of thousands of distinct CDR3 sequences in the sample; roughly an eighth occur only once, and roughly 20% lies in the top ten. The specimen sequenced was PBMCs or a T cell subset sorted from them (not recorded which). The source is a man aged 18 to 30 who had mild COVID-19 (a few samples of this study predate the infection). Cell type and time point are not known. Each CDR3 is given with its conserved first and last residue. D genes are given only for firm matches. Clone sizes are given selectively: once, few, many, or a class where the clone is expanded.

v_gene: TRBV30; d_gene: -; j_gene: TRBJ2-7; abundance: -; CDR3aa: CAWSGDSPYEQYF; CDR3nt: TGTGCCTGGAGTGGGGACTCTCCCTACGAGCAGTACTTC
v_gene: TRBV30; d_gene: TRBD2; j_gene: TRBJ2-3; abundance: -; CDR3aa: CAWNHGLAGVKPDTQYF; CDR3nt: TGTGCCTGGAATCATGGACTAGCGGGAGTCAAACCAGATACGCAGTATTTT
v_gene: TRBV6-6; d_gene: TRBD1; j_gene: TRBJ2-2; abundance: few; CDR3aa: CASSPPGTGRTGELFF; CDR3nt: TGTGCCAGCAGTCCACCCGGGACAGGGAGAACCGGGGAGCTGTTTTTT
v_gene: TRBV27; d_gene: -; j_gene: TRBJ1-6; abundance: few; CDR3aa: CASSFVAEYSPLHF; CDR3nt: TGTGCCAGCAGTTTTGTCGCGGAGTATTCACCCCTCCACTTT
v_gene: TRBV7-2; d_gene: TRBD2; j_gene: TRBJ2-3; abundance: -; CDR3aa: CASSPSALAGGLDTQYF; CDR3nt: TGTGCCAGCAGCCCGTCTGCCCTAGCGGGGGGGTTGGATACGCAGTATTTT
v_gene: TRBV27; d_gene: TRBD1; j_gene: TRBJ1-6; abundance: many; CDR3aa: CASTLGTASPLHF; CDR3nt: TGTGCCAGCACCCTCGGGACAGCCTCACCCCTCCACTTT
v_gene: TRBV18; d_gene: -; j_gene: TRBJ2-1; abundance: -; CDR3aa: CASSPRPLHAEEFF; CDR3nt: TGTGCCAGCTCACCAAGGCCCTTGCACGCCGAGGAGTTCTTC
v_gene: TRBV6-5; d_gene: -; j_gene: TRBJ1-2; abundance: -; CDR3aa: CASSPRPIADYGYTF; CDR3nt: TGTGCCAGCAGTCCGAGACCGATCGCCGACTATGGCTACACCTTC
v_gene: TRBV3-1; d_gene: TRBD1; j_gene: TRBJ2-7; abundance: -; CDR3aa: CASSHRDRPYEQYF; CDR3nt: TGTGCCAGCAGCCACCGGGACAGGCCCTACGAGCAGTACTTC
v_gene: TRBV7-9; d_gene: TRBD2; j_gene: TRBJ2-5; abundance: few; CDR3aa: CASSLAGLEWTQYF; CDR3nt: TGTGCCAGCAGCTTAGCCGGACTAGAGTGGACCCAGTACTTC
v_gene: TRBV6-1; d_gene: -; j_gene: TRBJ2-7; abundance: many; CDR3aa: CASSESSFHEQYF; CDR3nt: TGTGCCAGCAGTGAATCCTCTTTCCACGAGCAGTACTTC
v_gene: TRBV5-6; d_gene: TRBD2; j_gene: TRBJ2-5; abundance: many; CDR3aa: CASSSPGRQETQYF; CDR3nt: TGTGCCAGCAGCTCGCCCGGGAGGCAAGAGACCCAGTACTTC
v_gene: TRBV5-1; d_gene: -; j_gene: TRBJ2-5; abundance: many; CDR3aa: CASSLANPEETQYF; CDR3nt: TGCGCCAGCAGCTTGGCCAACCCCGAGGAGACCCAGTACTTC
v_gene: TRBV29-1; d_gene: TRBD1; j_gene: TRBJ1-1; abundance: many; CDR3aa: CSVGGAWTGDFNTEAFF; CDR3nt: TGCAGCGTTGGGGGAGCGTGGACAGGGGATTTTAACACTGAAGCTTTCTTT
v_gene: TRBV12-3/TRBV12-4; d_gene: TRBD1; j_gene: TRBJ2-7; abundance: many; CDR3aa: CASSLDRGDYEQYF; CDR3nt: TGTGCCAGCAGTTTAGACAGGGGCGACTACGAGCAGTACTTC
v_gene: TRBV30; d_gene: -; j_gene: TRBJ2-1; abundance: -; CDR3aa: CAWSFWKPDEQFF; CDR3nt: TGTGCCTGGAGTTTCTGGAAGCCGGATGAGCAGTTCTTC
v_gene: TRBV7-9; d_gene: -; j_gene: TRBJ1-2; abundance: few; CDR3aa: CASSLAQTAYSYTF; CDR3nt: TGTGCCAGCAGCTTAGCCCAGACAGCCTACTCGTACACCTTC
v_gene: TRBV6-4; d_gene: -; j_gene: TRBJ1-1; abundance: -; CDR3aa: CASSDSTGDTEAFF; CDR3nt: TGTGCCAGCAGTGACTCGACCGGGGACACTGAAGCTTTCTTT
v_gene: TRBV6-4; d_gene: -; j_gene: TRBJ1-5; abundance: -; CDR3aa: CASNWTPYQPQHF; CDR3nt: TGTGCCAGCAATTGGACACCCTATCAGCCCCAGCATTTT
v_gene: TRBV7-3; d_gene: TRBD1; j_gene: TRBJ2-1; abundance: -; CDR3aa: CASSRTGHNNEQFF; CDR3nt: TGTGCCAGCAGCCGGACAGGGCATAATAATGAGCAGTTCTTC
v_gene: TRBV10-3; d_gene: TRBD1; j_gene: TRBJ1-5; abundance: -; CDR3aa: CDISEDRESQPKHF; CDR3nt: TGTGACATCAGTGAGGACAGGGAGAGTCAGCCCAAGCATTTT
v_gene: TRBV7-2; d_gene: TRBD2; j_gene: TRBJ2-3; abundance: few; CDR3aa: CASSPSSGGGTDTQYF; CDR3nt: TGTGCCAGCAGCCCTTCTAGCGGGGGGGGCACAGATACGCAGTATTTT
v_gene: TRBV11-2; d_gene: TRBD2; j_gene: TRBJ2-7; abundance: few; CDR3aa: CASSFVLLTSGLGNEQYF; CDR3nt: TGTGCCAGCAGCTTCGTTCTCCTGACTAGCGGGCTTGGCAACGAGCAGTACTTC
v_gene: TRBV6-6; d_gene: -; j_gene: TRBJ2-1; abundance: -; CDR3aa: CASSYDQYNEQFF; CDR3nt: TGTGCCAGCAGTTACGACCAGTACAATGAGCAGTTCTTC
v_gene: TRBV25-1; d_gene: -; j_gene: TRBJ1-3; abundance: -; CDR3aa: CASSFTAGGNTIYF; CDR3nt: TGTGCCAGCAGTTTCACAGCAGGGGGAAACACCATATATTTT
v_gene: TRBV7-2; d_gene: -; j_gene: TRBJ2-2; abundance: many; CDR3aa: CASSLDGGANTGELFF; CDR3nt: TGTGCCAGCAGCTTAGATGGGGGGGCTAATACCGGGGAGCTGTTTTTT